These 24 T cell receptor beta chains were sequenced from one sample in a study of blood T cell repertoires in COVID-19. TCRdb's table, derived via immunoSEQ multiplex PCR, lists solely in-frame clones and lacks some. The repertoire has approximately 250,000 clones, approximately 90% of them found once; the top ten carry 3.6%. Sequencing was done on a sample of peripheral blood. The receptors originated from a man younger than 35 with active or convalescent COVID-19.

The chain is built from TRBV5-4 and TRBJ2-7, with D possibly matching TRBD1 (6 bases). CDR1 SGHNT and CDR2 YYREEE come from the germline V gene (reference sequence). Trimming removed 6 bases at V and 0 bases at J, with 16 bases between. This CDR3 region has 15 residues. CDR3 sequence (DNA): TGTGCCAGCAAACTGGACAGCCTCAGCTCCTACGAGCAGTACTTC. Amino acid sequence: CASKLDSLSSYEQYF.

The V gene is TRBV29-1, the J gene TRBJ2-7, with 7 positions matching TRBD2. Looked up from germline, CDR1 is SQVTM and CDR2 is ANQGSEA. The CDR3 totals 14 residues. After removal of 7 bases from V and 1 base from J, the junction contained 10 bases not matched to a gene. CDR3 protein: CSARAASGSYEQYF. Here the CDR3 DNA reads TGCAGCGCACGGGCAGCTAGCGGTTCCTACGAGCAGTACTTC.

This clone turned up a few times. This rearrangement joins TRBV7-9 to TRBJ1-4, with 7 bases fitting TRBD1. This CDR3 contains 14 residues. Germline V lookup: CDR1 SEHNR, CDR2 FQNEAQ (reference sequence). V was pared by 8 bases and J by 5 bases, with 8 bases of the junction left unmatched. The CDR3 sequence: CASRKTGRNEKLFF. The DNA of the CDR3 is TGTGCCAGCCGGAAGACAGGGAGGAATGAAAAACTGTTTTTT.

This chain's CDR3 is CASSTGGTEYF. As DNA, the CDR3 is TGTGCCAGCAGCACTGGGGGGACGGAGTACTTC. The chain links TRBV7-9 to TRBJ2-4; D is perhaps TRBD2 (6 bases). CDR3 length: 11 residues. Germline CDR1 and CDR2: SEHNR and FQNEAQ (reference sequence). V lost 5 bases and J 14 bases, leaving 13 bases between the germline ends. Complete variable domain (other parts from reference TRBV7-9 and TRBJ2-4): DTGVSQNPRHKITKRGQNVTFRCDPISEHNRLYWYRQTLGQGPEFLTYFQNEAQLEKSRLLSDRFSAERPKGSFSTLEIQRTEQGDSAMYLCASSTGGTEYFGAGTRLSVL.

The V gene is TRBV19, the J gene TRBJ2-2; a weak D match, TRBD2 (6 bases). This CDR3 has 16 amino acids. Germline CDR1 LNHDA, CDR2 SQIVND (reference sequence). The V gene lost 7 bases and the J gene lost 0 bases, with 15 bases spanning the gap. CDR3 DNA sequence: TGTGCCAGTATTACGGACGGAGGGTCGAACACCGGGGAGCTGTTTTTT. Amino acids: CASITDGGSNTGELFF. Filled out from reference TRBV19 and TRBJ2-2, the complete variable domain reads DGGITQSPKYLFRKEGQNVTLSCEQNLNHDAMYWYRQDPGQGLRLIYYSQIVNDFQKGDIAEGYSVSREKKESFPLTVTSAQKNPTAFYLCASITDGGSNTGELFFGEGSRLTVL.

This chain joins TRBV28 and TRBJ1-4; D unresolved. This CDR3 comprises 14 residues. The germline gives CDR1 MDHEN, CDR2 SYDVKM. Deletions cut 8 bases from V and 0 bases from J, with 10 bases between. In DNA, the CDR3 is TGTGCCAGCTTCAACACAGCAACTAATGAAAAACTGTTTTTT. Amino acid sequence: CASFNTATNEKLFF.

The V call is TRBV5-1, the J call TRBJ2-7; tentatively, D is TRBD1 (5 bases). The V end lost 4 bases, the J end lost 3 bases, and 23 bases lay between the germline ends. Germline assignment: CDR1 SGHRS and CDR2 YFSETQ. The CDR3 covers 17 residues. CDR3 amino acids: CASSMDPRTGENYEQYF. CDR3 sequence (DNA): TGCGCCAGCAGCATGGACCCCCGAACAGGAGAGAACTACGAGCAGTACTTC. Variable domain in full (rest from reference TRBV5-1 and TRBJ2-7): KAGVTQTPRYLIKTRGQQVTLSCSPISGHRSVSWYQQTPGQGLQFLFEYFSETQRNKGNFPGRFSGRQFSNSRSEMNVSTLELGDSALYLCASSMDPRTGENYEQYFGPGTRLTVT.

The chain couples TRBV2 to TRBJ2-7; the match to TRBD2 covers 10 bases. The CDR3 length is 13 residues. V lost 7 bases to trimming and J lost 7 bases; unmatched junction nucleotides: 7. Germline values: CDR1 SNHLY, CDR2 FYNNEI. DNA of the CDR3: TGTGCCAGCAAACTAGCGGGGTCGGGGGAGCAGTACTTC. Residues: CASKLAGSGEQYF.

There are a few counts of this clone. The chain combines TRBV6-2 or TRBV6-3 with TRBJ2-4; D gene uncertain. The CDR3 sequence is 18 residues long. V shed 0 bases and J shed 0 bases, with 15 bases lying between them. CDR1 MNHEY and CDR2 SVGEGT come from the germline V gene. The CDR3 nucleotides read TGTGCCAGCAGTTACTCCCAGACGGAGTTACTAGCCAAAAACATTCAGTACTTC. Encoded protein: CASSYSQTELLAKNIQYF.

V usage is TRBV6-5 and J usage is TRBJ2-7; the D gene is possibly TRBD1 (6 bases). The CDR3 loop spans 12 amino acids. From germline, CDR1 is MNHEY and CDR2 SVGAGI. V was pared by 8 bases and J by 6 bases, with 14 bases between. CDR3: CASSDSRGEQYF. The CDR3 DNA is TGTGCCAGCTCGGACAGCCGGGGCGAGCAGTACTTC.

The chain has TRBV19 and TRBJ1-4; tentatively, D is TRBD1 (6 bases). The CDR3 contains 17 residues. Looked up from germline, CDR1 is LNHDA and CDR2 is SQIVND (reference sequence). V gave up 2 bases and J gave up 0 bases, with 13 bases separating them. Here the CDR3 DNA reads TGTGCCAGTAGTATAACAGGGCAATACGCAACTAATGAAAAACTGTTTTTT. Its translation is CASSITGQYATNEKLFF.

V gene TRBV6-5 combines with J gene TRBJ2-1, with TRBD2 identical over 12 bases. The germline V gene encodes CDR1 MNHEY and CDR2 SVGAGI. The trim removed 4 bases at V and 5 bases at J, leaving 3 bases unmatched. This CDR3 is built from 15 residues. The CDR3 bases are TGTGCCAGCAGTTCACTAGCGGGAGGCCACAATGAGCAGTTCTTC. It translates to CASSSLAGGHNEQFF.

V is TRBV28 and J is TRBJ2-1, with no clear D. The germline V gene has CDR1 MDHEN and CDR2 SYDVKM. This CDR3 is 15 amino acids long. V lost 2 bases to trimming and J lost 3 bases, with 11 bases between them. CDR3: CASSLLAAHYNEQFF. The CDR3 DNA reads TGTGCCAGCAGTTTACTTGCGGCCCACTACAATGAGCAGTTCTTC. The whole variable domain, remainder taken from reference TRBV28 and TRBJ2-1, is DVKVTQSSRYLVKRTGEKVFLECVQDMDHENMFWYRQDPGLGLRLIYFSYDVKMKEKGDIPEGYSVSREKKERFSLILESASTNQTSMYLCASSLLAAHYNEQFFGPGTRLTVL.

The chain has TRBV28 and TRBJ2-7; 8 bases fit TRBD2. After removal of 2 bases from V and 4 bases from J, the junction contained 7 bases not matched to a gene. The CDR3 consists of 15 residues. Germline CDR1 MDHEN, CDR2 SYDVKM. The CDR3 here is CASSLRPGGGYEQYF. CDR3 bases: TGTGCCAGCAGTTTAAGGCCTGGCGGGGGGTACGAGCAGTACTTC.

V gene TRBV28 combines with J gene TRBJ1-1; no firm D call. V gave up 5 bases and J gave up 8 bases, with 9 bases separating them. Germline V gene lookup returns CDR1 MDHEN and CDR2 SYDVKM. The CDR3 sequence is 11 residues long. CDR3 sequence: CASSRAREAFF. CDR3 nucleotides: TGTGCCAGCAGTAGAGCCCGGGAAGCTTTCTTT.

The gene calls are TRBV10-2 and TRBJ1-5; D gene uncertain. V lost 0 bases and J lost 6, with 9 bases in between. The CDR3 length is 14 residues. The V gene's germline CDR1 is WSHSY and CDR2 SAAADI. CDR3: CASSESGGGQPQHF. DNA of the CDR3: TGCGCCAGCAGTGAGTCGGGCGGAGGTCAGCCCCAGCATTTT.

The chain recombines TRBV4-1 with TRBJ2-3, with 11 bases lining up with TRBD2. The V and J ends lost 0 bases and 4 bases, in that order; junction bases with no gene match: 0. CDR1 MGHRA and CDR2 YSYEKL come from the germline V gene. The CDR3 runs 15 residues. The CDR3 bases are TGCGCCAGCAGCCAAGAACTAGCGGGAGCAGATACGCAGTATTTT. Residues: CASSQELAGADTQYF.

The CDR3 nucleotides are TGCGCCAGCAGCCCGAGACAGGGTAACAATGAAAAACTGTTTTTT. It specifies CASSPRQGNNEKLFF. V and J are TRBV5-1 and TRBJ1-4, with 7 nucleotides matching TRBD1. CDR3 length equals 15 residues. Germline V CDR1 and CDR2: SGHRS, YFSETQ. The trim removed 4 bases at V and 5 bases at J, leaving 8 bases unmatched.

This sequence joins TRBV7-2 and TRBJ1-2; perhaps TRBD1 as D (5 bases). Germline CDR1 reads SGHTA; CDR2 reads FQGNSA. The CDR3 length is 14 residues. V gave up 3 bases and J gave up 0 bases, with 8 bases separating them. The CDR3 coding sequence is TGTGCCAGCAGCTTGGGGCCAGCTAACTATGGCTACACCTTC. Translating it yields CASSLGPANYGYTF.

This sequence joins TRBV24-1 and TRBJ2-7; possibly TRBD1 for D (6 bases). V lost 4 bases, J lost 5 bases, and 14 bases lay in between. Germline CDR1 and CDR2: KGHDR and SFDVKD. CDR3 length: 14 residues. This chain's CDR3 is CATSDYRDPNEQYF. The CDR3 region has the DNA TGTGCCACCAGTGACTACAGGGACCCGAACGAGCAGTACTTC.

This clone is a singleton in its sample. Different DNA sequences within this sample yield the same CDR3. The chain couples TRBV2 to TRBJ1-4; perhaps TRBD1 as D (6 bases). The CDR3 totals 15 residues. Between the trimmed V and J ends, which lost 2 bases and 7 bases, there was a span of 14 bases. Germline-derived CDR1 and CDR2 are SNHLY and FYNNEI. CDR3: CASSELGGGGEKLFF. The DNA for the CDR3 is TGTGCCAGCAGTGAACTTGGGGGGGGCGGTGAAAAACTGTTTTTT.

This chain uses TRBV5-5 with TRBJ2-5; D remains ambiguous. CDR1 and CDR2 (germline): SGHKS, YYEKEE (reference sequence). Between the trimmed V and J ends, which lost 0 bases and 4 bases, there was a span of 10 bases. The length of the CDR3 is 14 residues. Here the CDR3 reads CASSLDSQIETQYF. The DNA for the CDR3 is TGTGCCAGCAGCTTGGACAGCCAAATAGAGACCCAGTACTTC.

The chain combines TRBV9 with TRBJ1-5; 7 nucleotides line up with TRBD1. V was clipped by 2 bases and J by 6 bases; unmatched bases: 8. Looked up from germline, CDR1 is SGDLS and CDR2 is YYNGEE. The CDR3 totals 15 residues. The CDR3 region is CASSVTGESFQPQHF. The CDR3 DNA sequence: TGTGCCAGCAGCGTCACAGGGGAAAGTTTTCAGCCCCAGCATTTT.

This chain uses TRBV9 with TRBJ2-1; TRBD2 matches 9 bases. CDR3 length equals 15 residues. The V gene end was trimmed by 0 bases and the J gene end by 8 bases; junction bases not matched to a gene: 6. Germline V CDR1 and CDR2: SGDLS, YYNGEE. The DNA of the CDR3 is TGTGCCAGCAGCGTAGCGAGTAGCGGGGGCTATGAGCAGTTCTTC. Translation: CASSVASSGGYEQFF.